This note documents a single T cell receptor (beta chain) sequence. The sample belongs to a study of blood T cell repertoires in COVID-19. Germline CDR1 MGHRA, CDR2 YSYEKL. V was pared by 0 bases and J by 7 bases, with 13 bases between. The CDR3 is made up of 15 amino acids. Among Cohort 3 donors, those recovered had two negative PCRs, clearance, or symptom resolution. Sequencing used immunoSEQ multiplex PCR; TCRdb keeps in-frame clones, though not all of them. The sample has a few hundred thousand clones, around nine tenths seen once. Sequencing was carried out using PBMCs or T cells enriched from blood (not recorded which). J is TRBJ1-5 and V is TRBV4-1, with no clear D. This receptor was identified in a woman aged 18-29 years who had recovered from COVID-19. The CDR3 sequence is CASSQDRLIGQPQHF. The CDR3 DNA reads TGCGCCAGCAGCCAAGATCGCCTCATCGGGCAGCCCCAGCATTTT.